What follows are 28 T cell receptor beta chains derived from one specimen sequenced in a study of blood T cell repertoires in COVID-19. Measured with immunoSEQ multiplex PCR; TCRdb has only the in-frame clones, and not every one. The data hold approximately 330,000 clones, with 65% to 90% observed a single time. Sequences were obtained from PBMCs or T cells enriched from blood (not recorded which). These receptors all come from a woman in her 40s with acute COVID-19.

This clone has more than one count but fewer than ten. Here the CDR3 reads CASGPRAGVPGTGELFF. In nucleotides, the CDR3 is TGTGCCAGCGGGCCCCGTGCGGGGGTTCCCGGGACCGGGGAGCTGTTTTTT. The chain recombines TRBV14 with TRBJ2-2; 7 positions match TRBD2. V lost 8 bases to trimming and J lost 5 bases; unmatched junction nucleotides: 17. Germline CDR1 SGHDN, CDR2 FVKESK. The CDR3 loop spans 17 amino acids.

CDR3 coding DNA: TGTGCCAGCAGAATACGGAGCGGGAGAGGCGCAGATACGCAGTATTTT. This codes for CASRIRSGRGADTQYF. This chain joins TRBV21-1 and TRBJ2-3; TRBD2 is taken as the D call from the table, unchecked against the DNA. TRBV21-1 has pseudogene status. The CDR3 runs to 16 residues.

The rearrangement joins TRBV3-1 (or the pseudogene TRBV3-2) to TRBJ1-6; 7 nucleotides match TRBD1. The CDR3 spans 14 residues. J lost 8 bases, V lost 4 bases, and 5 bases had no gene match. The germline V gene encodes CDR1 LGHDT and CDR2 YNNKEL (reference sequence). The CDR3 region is CASSPRQGDSPLHF. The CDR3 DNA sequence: TGTGCCAGCAGCCCCCGACAGGGCGATTCACCCCTCCACTTT.

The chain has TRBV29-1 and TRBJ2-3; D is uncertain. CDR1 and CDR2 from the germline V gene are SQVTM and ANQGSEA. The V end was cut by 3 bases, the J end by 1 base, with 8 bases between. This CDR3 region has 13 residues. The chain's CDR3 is CSVDFAGTDTQYF. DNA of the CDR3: TGCAGCGTTGATTTTGCAGGCACAGATACGCAGTATTTT.

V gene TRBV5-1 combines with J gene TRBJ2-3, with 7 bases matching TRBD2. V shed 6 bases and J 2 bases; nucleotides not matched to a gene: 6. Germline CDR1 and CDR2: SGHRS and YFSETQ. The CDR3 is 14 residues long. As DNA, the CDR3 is TGCGCCAGCAAGACGGGAGGATACACAGATACGCAGTATTTT. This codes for CASKTGGYTDTQYF.

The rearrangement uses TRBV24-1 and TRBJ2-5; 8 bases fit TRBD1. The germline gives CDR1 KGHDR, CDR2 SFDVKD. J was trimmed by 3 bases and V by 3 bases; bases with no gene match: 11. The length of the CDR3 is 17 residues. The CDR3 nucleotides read TGTGCCACCAGTGATGGCCGGGACAGGTTGGGGGAAGAGACCCAGTACTTC. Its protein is CATSDGRDRLGEETQYF.

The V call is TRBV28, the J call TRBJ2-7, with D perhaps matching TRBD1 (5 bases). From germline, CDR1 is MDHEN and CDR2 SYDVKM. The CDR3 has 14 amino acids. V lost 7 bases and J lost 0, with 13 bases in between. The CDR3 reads CASMSRRDSYEQYF. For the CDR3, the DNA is TGTGCCAGCATGAGTCGCAGGGACTCCTACGAGCAGTACTTC.

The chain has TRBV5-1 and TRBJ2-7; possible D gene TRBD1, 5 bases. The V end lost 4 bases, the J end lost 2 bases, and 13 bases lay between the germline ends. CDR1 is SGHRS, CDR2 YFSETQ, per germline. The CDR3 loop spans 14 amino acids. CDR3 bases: TGCGCCAGCAGCCTCGTGGACACCCCCTACGAGCAGTACTTC. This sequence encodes CASSLVDTPYEQYF.

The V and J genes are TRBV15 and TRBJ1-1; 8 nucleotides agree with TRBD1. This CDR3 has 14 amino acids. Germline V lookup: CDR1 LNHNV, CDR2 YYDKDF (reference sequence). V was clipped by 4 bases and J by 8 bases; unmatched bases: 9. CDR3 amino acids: CATSTLGDRGEAFF. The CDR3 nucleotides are TGTGCCACCAGCACCTTGGGAGACAGGGGAGAAGCTTTCTTT.

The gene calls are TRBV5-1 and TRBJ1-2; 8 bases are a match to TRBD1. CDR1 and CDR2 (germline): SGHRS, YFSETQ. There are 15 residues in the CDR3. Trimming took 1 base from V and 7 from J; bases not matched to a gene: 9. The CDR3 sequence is CASSLTPQGALGYTF. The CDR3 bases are TGCGCCAGCAGCTTGACACCGCAGGGGGCGCTTGGCTACACCTTC. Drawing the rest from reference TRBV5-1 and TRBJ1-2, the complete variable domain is KAGVTQTPRYLIKTRGQQVTLSCSPISGHRSVSWYQQTPGQGLQFLFEYFSETQRNKGNFPGRFSGRQFSNSRSEMNVSTLELGDSALYLCASSLTPQGALGYTFGSGTRLTVV.

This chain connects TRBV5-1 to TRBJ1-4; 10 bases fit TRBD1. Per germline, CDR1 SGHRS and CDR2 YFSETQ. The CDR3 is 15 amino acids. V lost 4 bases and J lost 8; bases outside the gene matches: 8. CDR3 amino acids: CASSPTGTGVEKLFF. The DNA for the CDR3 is TGCGCCAGCAGCCCCACCGGGACAGGGGTCGAAAAACTGTTTTTT.

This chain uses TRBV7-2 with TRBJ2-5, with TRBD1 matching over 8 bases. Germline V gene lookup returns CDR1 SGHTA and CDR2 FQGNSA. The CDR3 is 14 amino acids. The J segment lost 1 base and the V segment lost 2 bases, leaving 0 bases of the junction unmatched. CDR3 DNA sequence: TGTGCCAGCAGCTTAACAGGGGGCCAAGAGACCCAGTACTTC. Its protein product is CASSLTGGQETQYF. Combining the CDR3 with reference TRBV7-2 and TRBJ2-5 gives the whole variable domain GAGVSQSPSNKVTEKGKDVELRCDPISGHTALYWYRQSLGQGLEFLIYFQGNSAPDKSGLPSDRFSAERTGGSVSTLTIQRTQQEDSAVYLCASSLTGGQETQYFGPGTRLLVL.

CDR3 nucleotides: TGTGCCAGCTCACTTGCGACAGGGACGGCTGAAGCTTTCTTT. This gives the protein CASSLATGTAEAFF. This chain joins TRBV18 and TRBJ1-1, with 7 nucleotides matching TRBD1. In germline, CDR1 is KGHSH, CDR2 LQKENI. The CDR3 has 14 residues. Germline trimming cut 4 bases from V and 6 bases from J; bases unmatched to any gene: 8. The full variable domain, in which reference TRBV18 and TRBJ1-1 provide the parts outside the CDR3, is NAGVMQNPRHLVRRRGQEARLRCSPMKGHSHVYWYRQLPEEGLKFMVYLQKENIIDESGMPKERFSAEFPKEGPSILRIQQVVRGDSAAYFCASSLATGTAEAFFGQGTRLTVV.

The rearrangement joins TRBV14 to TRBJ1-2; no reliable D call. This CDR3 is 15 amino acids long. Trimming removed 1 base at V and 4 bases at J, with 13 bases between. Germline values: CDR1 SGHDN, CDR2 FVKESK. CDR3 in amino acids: CASSQVEGSVYGYTF. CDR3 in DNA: TGTGCCAGCAGCCAAGTTGAGGGTTCGGTCTATGGCTACACCTTC.

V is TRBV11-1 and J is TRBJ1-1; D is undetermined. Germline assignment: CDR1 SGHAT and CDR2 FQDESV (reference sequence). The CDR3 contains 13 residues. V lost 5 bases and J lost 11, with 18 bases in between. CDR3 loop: CASSTLNEGLAFF. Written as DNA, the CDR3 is TGTGCCAGCAGCACCCTTAATGAGGGTTTGGCTTTCTTT.

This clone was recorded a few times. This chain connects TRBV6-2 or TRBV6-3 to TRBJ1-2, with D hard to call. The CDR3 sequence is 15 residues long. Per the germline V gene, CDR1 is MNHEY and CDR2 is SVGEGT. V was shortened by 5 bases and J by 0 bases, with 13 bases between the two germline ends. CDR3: CASSQVGSTNYGYTF. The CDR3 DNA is TGTGCCAGCAGTCAAGTGGGGAGTACTAACTATGGCTACACCTTC.

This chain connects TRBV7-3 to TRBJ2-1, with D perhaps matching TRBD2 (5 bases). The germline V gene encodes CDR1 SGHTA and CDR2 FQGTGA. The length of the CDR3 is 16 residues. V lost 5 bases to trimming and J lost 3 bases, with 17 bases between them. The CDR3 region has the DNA TGTGCCAGCAGCCCTAGCCTGGGAAGGGTCTACAATGAGCAGTTCTTC. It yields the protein CASSPSLGRVYNEQFF.

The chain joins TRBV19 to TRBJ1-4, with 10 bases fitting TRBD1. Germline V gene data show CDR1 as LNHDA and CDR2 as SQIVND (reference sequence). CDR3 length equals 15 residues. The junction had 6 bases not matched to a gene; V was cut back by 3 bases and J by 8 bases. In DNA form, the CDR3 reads TGTGCCAGTAGTATCGGGGACAGGGGAGTCGAAAAACTGTTTTTT. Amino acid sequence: CASSIGDRGVEKLFF.

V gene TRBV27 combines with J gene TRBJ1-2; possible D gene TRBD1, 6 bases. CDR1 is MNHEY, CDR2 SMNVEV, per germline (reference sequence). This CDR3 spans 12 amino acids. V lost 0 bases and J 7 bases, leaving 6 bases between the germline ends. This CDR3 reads CASSLSGAGYTF. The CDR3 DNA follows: TGTGCCAGCAGTTTATCGGGGGCTGGCTACACCTTC.

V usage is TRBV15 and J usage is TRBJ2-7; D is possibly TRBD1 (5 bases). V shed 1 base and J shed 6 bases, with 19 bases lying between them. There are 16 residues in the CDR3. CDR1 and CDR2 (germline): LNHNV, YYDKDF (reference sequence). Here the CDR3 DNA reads TGTGCCACCAGCAGAGGGAGTGGGGCCAGGGTAGGCGAGCAGTACTTC. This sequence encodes CATSRGSGARVGEQYF.

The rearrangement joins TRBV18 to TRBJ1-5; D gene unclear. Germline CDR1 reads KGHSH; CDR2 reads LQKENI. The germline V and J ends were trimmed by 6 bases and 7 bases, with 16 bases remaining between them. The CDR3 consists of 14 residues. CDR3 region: CASSPAALGQPQHF. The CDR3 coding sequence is TGTGCCAGCTCGCCAGCGGCTCTAGGACAGCCCCAGCATTTT.

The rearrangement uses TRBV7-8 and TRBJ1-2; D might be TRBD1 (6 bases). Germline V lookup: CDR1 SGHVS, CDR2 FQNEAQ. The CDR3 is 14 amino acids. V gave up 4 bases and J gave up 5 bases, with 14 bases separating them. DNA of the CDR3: TGTGCCAGCAGCTCCGGGACATTACTTTATGGCTACACCTTC. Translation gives CASSSGTLLYGYTF.

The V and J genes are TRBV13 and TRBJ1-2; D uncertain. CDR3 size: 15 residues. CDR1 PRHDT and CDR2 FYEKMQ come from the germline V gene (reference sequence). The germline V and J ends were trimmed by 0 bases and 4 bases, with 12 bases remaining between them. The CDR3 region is CASSLGEVAVYGYTF. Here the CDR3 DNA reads TGTGCCAGCAGCTTAGGCGAGGTGGCGGTCTATGGCTACACCTTC.

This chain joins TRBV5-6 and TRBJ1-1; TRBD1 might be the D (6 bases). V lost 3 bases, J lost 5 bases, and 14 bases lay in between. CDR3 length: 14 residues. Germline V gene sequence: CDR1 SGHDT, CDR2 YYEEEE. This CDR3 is CASSWGPSGTEAFF. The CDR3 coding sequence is TGTGCCAGCAGCTGGGGGCCGTCTGGGACTGAAGCTTTCTTT.

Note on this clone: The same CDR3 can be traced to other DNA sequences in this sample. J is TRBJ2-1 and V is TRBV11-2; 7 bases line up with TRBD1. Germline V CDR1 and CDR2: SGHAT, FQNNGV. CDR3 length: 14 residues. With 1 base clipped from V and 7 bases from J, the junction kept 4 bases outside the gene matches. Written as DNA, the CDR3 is TGTGCCAGCAGCTTAGTGAGGGGGCGAAATGAGCAGTTCTTC. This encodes CASSLVRGRNEQFF.

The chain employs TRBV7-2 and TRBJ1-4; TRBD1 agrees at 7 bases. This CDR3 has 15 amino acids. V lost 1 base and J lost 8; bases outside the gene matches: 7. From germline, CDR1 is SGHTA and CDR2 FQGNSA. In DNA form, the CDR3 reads TGTGCCAGCAGCTTAGAAGGCAGGGGGAGGGAAAAACTGTTTTTT. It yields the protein CASSLEGRGREKLFF.

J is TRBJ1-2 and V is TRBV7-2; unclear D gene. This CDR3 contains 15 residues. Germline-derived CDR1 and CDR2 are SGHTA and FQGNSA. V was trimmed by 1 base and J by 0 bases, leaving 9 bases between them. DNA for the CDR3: TGTGCCAGCAGCTTAGGCGGAGGGACTAACTATGGCTACACCTTC. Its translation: CASSLGGGTNYGYTF.

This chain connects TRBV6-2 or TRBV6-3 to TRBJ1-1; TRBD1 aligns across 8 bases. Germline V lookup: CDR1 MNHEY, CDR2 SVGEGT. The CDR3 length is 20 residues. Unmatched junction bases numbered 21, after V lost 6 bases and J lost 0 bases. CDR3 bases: TGTGCCAGCAGACCTTTGAAGATTGACAGGGGATCAACAATGAACACTGAAGCTTTCTTT. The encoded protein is CASRPLKIDRGSTMNTEAFF.